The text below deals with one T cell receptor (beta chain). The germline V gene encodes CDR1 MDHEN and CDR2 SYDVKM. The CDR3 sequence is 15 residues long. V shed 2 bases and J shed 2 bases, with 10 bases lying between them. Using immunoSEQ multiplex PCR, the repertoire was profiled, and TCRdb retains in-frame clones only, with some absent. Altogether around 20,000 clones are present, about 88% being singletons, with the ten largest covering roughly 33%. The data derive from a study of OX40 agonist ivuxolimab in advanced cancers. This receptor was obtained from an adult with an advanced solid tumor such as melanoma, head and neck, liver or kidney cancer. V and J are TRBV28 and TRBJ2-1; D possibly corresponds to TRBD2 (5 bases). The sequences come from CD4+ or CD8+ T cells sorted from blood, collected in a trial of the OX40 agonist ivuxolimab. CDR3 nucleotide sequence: TGTGCCAGCAGTTTAAGGACTTCTCCCTACAATGAGCAGTTCTTC. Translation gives CASSLRTSPYNEQFF.